The rows below give T cell receptor beta chains drawn from one sample of a study of CXCR3-negative and CXCR3-positive naive CD8 T cells. From the 5' RACE reads, TCRdb lists one entry per CDR3 protein and no DNA. Recorded for this sample: 100,000 to 150,000 distinct CDR3 sequences. The sample taken for sequencing was naive CXCR3- CD8+ T cells from blood. The receptor set was obtained from a human donor in good health. Some clones in this sample may be carry-over from other donors' samples. The CDR3 runs from the conserved cysteine through the conserved F or W. Each record gives: CDR3 length, J gene, V gene, CDR3 protein.

14	TRBJ2-7	TRBV6-5	CASTADVTSYEQYF
15	TRBJ2-5	TRBV20-1	CSARDRDWNQETQYF
14	TRBJ2-1	TRBV20-1	CSAREGLINNEQFF
13	TRBJ2-1	TRBV7-6	CASSEGLYNEQFF
16	TRBJ2-3	TRBV11-2	CASRGLAGGSTDTQYF
15	TRBJ2-1	TRBV14	CASSHWAGGRNEQFF
15	TRBJ2-7	TRBV5-1	CASSRSGRALDEQYF
16	TRBJ2-2	TRBV29-1	CSVEGETPANTGELFF
14	TRBJ2-5	TRBV12-3/TRBV12-4	CASSLLGSGETQYF
16	TRBJ1-2	TRBV4-3	CASSQDRAENNYGYTF
14	TRBJ2-2	TRBV7-3	CASSLYGGTGELFF
14	TRBJ2-5	TRBV9	CASSPGGAGETQYF
13	TRBJ2-7	TRBV29-1	CSVGLAGSYEQYF
14	TRBJ2-1	TRBV5-1	CASSLRNSGNEQFF
14	TRBJ2-7	TRBV4-1	CASSQASGPYEQYF
15	TRBJ2-1	TRBV28	CASSFGQDLVNEQFF
11	TRBJ2-7	TRBV7-6	CASSLGNEQYF
13	TRBJ2-7	TRBV4-1	CASSQALGYEQYF
13	TRBJ1-2	TRBV20-1	CSALTTENYGYTF
16	TRBJ2-7	TRBV7-9	CASSHLVPGGGGEQYF
15	TRBJ2-2	TRBV28	CASIEGGSNTGELFF
14	TRBJ1-5	TRBV29-1	CSVWSGRIDQPQHF
13	TRBJ2-7	TRBV7-9	CASSLVVRDEQYF
15	TRBJ2-1	TRBV12-3/TRBV12-4	CASSFRASGGNEQFF
15	TRBJ2-1	TRBV5-1	CASSLGAGGPNEQFF
15	TRBJ2-1	TRBV11-1	CASSPPPDGGDEQFF
14	TRBJ2-5	TRBV5-1	CASSSSGSGETQYF
13	TRBJ2-1	TRBV24-1	CATSELGGNEQFF
15	TRBJ2-7	TRBV10-3	CAISGGSGSLDEQYF
17	TRBJ2-1	TRBV7-6	CASSSTGARRAYNEQFF
14	TRBJ2-7	TRBV12-3/TRBV12-4	CASSFAGGGYEQYF
13	TRBJ1-2	TRBV6-6	CASSPTSGGGYTF
16	TRBJ2-7	TRBV11-1	CASSTGTDKPSYEQYF